The next 2 T cell receptor beta chains were all read from a single sample in a study of blood T cell repertoires in COVID-19. TCRdb keeps only in-frame clones here, not all; method: immunoSEQ multiplex PCR. This table has about 21,000 clones, approximately 80% appearing once. The sample taken for sequencing was peripheral blood. The receptors originated from a man older than 75 with active or convalescent COVID-19.

The genes are TRBV2 and TRBJ2-3; D uncertain. The germline V gene encodes CDR1 SNHLY and CDR2 FYNNEI. This CDR3 region has 18 residues. Trimming took 1 base from V and 6 from J, leaving 23 bases between them. DNA for the CDR3: TGTGCCAGCAGTGAAGTAAGAGTTAGTCTAACAGAGTTCGATACGCAGTATTTT. This sequence encodes CASSEVRVSLTEFDTQYF. Together with reference TRBV2 and TRBJ2-3, the CDR3 gives the full variable domain: EPEVTQTPSHQVTQMGQEVILRCVPISNHLYFYWYRQILGQKVEFLVSFYNNEISEKSEIFDDQFSVERPDGSNFTLKIRSTKLEDSAMYFCASSEVRVSLTEFDTQYFGPGTRLTVL.

The rearrangement joins TRBV7-9 to TRBJ2-7; D uncertain. CDR3 length: 14 residues. Germline loops: CDR1 SEHNR, CDR2 FQNEAQ (reference sequence). With 5 bases removed from V and 6 bases from J, the gap between germline ends came to 17 bases. CDR3 sequence reads: CASSPDLQLSEQYF. The CDR3 nucleotides read TGTGCCAGCAGCCCCGACTTACAACTGAGCGAGCAGTACTTC.